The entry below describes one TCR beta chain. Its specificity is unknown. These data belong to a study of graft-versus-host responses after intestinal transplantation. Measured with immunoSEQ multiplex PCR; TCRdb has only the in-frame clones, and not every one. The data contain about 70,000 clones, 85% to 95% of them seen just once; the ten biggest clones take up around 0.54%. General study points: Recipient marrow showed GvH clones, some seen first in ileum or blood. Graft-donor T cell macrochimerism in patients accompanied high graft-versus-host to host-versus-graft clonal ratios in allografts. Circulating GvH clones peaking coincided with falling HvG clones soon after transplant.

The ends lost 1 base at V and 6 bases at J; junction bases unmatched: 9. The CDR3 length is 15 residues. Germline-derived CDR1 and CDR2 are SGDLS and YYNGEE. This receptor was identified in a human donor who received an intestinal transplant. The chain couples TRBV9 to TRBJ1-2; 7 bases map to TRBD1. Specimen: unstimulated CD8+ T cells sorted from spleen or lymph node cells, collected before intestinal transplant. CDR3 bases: TGTGCCAGCAGCGTATCGACAGGGCGTTCTCATGGCTACACCTTC. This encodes CASSVSTGRSHGYTF.